The text below deals with one T cell receptor (beta chain). The data were taken from a study of spatial heterogeneity in lung cancer. Study details: PBMC collected at follow-up were sequenced when available, a median of roughly two years after resection.

Indicated time point: blood at routine non-recurrence follow-up after resection. The sequenced material consisted of unsorted whole RNA from tumor, nontumor lung or frozen PBMC. In TCRdb, the 5' RACE reads were re-called with MiXCR into one record per CDR3 protein. Here the sample spans around 20,000 distinct CDR3 sequences, more than 8% being singletons. The V gene's germline CDR1 is SGHVS and CDR2 FNYEAQ. CDR3 length equals 13 residues. V lost 3 bases to trimming and J lost 4 bases, with 7 bases between them. Sequencing used PBMCs, obtained at follow-up. The TCR comes from a male donor with early-stage non-small cell lung cancer. This chain links TRBV7-6 with TRBJ2-1; D is uncertain. In DNA form, the CDR3 reads TGTGCCAGCAGCTTCAGACGGTACAATGAGCAGTTCTTC. As protein: CASSFRRYNEQFF.